These T cell receptor beta chains were read from a single sample in a study of T cell repertoires in cytomegalovirus infection. Their antigens remain unidentified. One entry per CDR3 protein, called by TCRdb with MiXCR from the reads. There are 800,000 to 950,000 distinct CDR3 sequences in the sample; about 30% occur only once, and around an eighth lies in the top ten. Specimen: cultured CD8+ T cells from PBMCs, collected from culture after CMV antigen stimulation. Receptors originate from a human donor in good health (CMV status not recorded). Some clones in this sample may be carry-over from other donors' samples. CDR3s include the opening cysteine and the closing phenylalanine or tryptophan. Fields, in order: V gene, J gene, CDR3 protein.

>TRBV5-5|TRBJ1-1
CASSLPGIMNTEAFF
>TRBV5-4|TRBJ2-7
CASSFGTGVSYEQYF
>TRBV12-5|TRBJ2-5
CASGLWTVSQETQYF
>TRBV7-9|TRBJ1-2
CASSLVAGGRDGYTF
>TRBV12-3/TRBV12-4|TRBJ1-5
CASSPGRIQPQHF
>TRBV5-1|TRBJ2-7
CASSLEPSGTLSYEQYF
>TRBV20-1|TRBJ1-5
CSARDYSGSNQPQHF
>TRBV7-9|TRBJ2-1
CASSWVERGSYNEQFF
>TRBV5-5|TRBJ2-3
CASFPLDRTKGDTQYF
>TRBV6-1|TRBJ1-2
CASSEGQGANGYTF
>TRBV5-6|TRBJ1-6
CASSLRQARSSYNSPLHF
>TRBV6-5|TRBJ1-4
CASSYRVGEKLFF
>TRBV5-4|TRBJ2-3
CASSLGPTTDTQYF
>TRBV6-2/TRBV6-3|TRBJ2-3
CASTSGSGGSTDTQYF
>TRBV4-1|TRBJ2-1
CASSPASGSLNNEQFF
>TRBV28|TRBJ2-1
CASCWVVDEQFF
>TRBV18|TRBJ2-1
CASSPPQGRYEQFF